Shown below are 3 T cell receptor beta chains from a single sample sequenced in a study of blood T cell repertoires in COVID-19. Method: immunoSEQ multiplex PCR; TCRdb's copy keeps in-frame clones and lacks some. The sample yields about 220,000 clones, around 82% seen once. Sequenced sample: peripheral blood. These TCRs come from a woman in her sixties with acute or convalescent COVID-19.

V usage is TRBV28 and J usage is TRBJ2-5, with 15 bases matching TRBD2. This CDR3 has 16 residues. V shed 4 bases and J 1 base; nucleotides not matched to a gene: 1. Germline CDR1 MDHEN, CDR2 SYDVKM. In nucleotides, the CDR3 is TGTGCCAGCAGTTGGGGACTAGCGGGGGGCCAAGAGACCCAGTACTTC. Its protein is CASSWGLAGGQETQYF.

The chain uses TRBV5-6 and TRBJ2-3; D may be TRBD1 (6 bases). CDR3 size: 16 residues. V was cut by 3 bases and J by 5 bases, with 19 bases left in between. CDR1 is SGHDT and CDR2 is YYEEEE in the germline V gene. The CDR3 loop reads CASSSDSAKLGDTQYF. The DNA for the CDR3 is TGTGCCAGCAGCTCGGACAGTGCGAAACTCGGAGATACGCAGTATTTT. The variable domain in full, with the rest retrieved from reference TRBV5-6 and TRBJ2-3, is DAGVTQSPTHLIKTRGQQVTLRCSPKSGHDTVSWYQQALGQGPQFIFQYYEEEERQRGNFPDRFSGHQFPNYSSELNVNALLLGDSALYLCASSSDSAKLGDTQYFGPGTRLTVL.

The chain employs TRBV6-5 and TRBJ1-2, with 9 bases matching TRBD1. CDR1 MNHEY and CDR2 SVGAGI come from the germline V gene. V shed 7 bases and J 8 bases; nucleotides not matched to a gene: 11. This CDR3 spans 14 amino acids. The CDR3 is CASTDDRGLGGYTF. DNA for the CDR3: TGTGCCAGCACAGACGACAGGGGGTTGGGGGGCTACACCTTC.